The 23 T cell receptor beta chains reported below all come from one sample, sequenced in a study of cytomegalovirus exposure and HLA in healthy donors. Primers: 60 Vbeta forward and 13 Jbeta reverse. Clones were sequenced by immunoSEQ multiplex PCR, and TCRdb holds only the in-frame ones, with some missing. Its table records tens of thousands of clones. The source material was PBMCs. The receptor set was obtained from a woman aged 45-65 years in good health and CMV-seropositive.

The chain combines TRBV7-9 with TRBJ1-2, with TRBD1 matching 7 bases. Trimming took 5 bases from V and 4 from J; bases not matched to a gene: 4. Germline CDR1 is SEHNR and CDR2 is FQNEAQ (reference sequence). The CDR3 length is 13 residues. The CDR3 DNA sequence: TGTGCCAGCAGCCCAGGGGGGACCTATGGCTACACCTTC. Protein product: CASSPGGTYGYTF. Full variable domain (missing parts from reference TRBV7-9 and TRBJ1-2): DTGVSQNPRHKITKRGQNVTFRCDPISEHNRLYWYRQTLGQGPEFLTYFQNEAQLEKSRLLSDRFSAERPKGSFSTLEIQRTEQGDSAMYLCASSPGGTYGYTFGSGTRLTVV.

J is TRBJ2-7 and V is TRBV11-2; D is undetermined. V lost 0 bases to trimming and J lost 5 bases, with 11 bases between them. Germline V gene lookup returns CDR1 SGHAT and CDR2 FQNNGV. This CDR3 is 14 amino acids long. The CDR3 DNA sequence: TGTGCCAGCAGCTTAGATCCGGCAACTAACGAGCAGTACTTC. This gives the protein CASSLDPATNEQYF. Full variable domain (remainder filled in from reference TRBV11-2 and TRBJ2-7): EAGVAQSPRYKIIEKRQSVAFWCNPISGHATLYWYQQILGQGPKLLIQFQNNGVVDDSQLPKDRFSAERLKGVDSTLKIQPAKLEDSAVYLCASSLDPATNEQYFGPGTRLTVT.

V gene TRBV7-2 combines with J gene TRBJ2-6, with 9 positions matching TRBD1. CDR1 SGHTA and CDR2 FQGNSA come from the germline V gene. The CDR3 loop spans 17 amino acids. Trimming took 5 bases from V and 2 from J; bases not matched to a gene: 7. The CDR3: CASSTGQGRPGANVLTF. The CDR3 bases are TGTGCCAGCAGCACGGGACAGGGTAGGCCTGGGGCCAACGTCCTGACTTTC.

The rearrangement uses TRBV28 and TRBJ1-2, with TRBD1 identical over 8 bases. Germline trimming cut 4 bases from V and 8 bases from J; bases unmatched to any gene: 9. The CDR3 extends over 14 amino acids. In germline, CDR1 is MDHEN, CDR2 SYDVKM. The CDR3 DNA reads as TGTGCCAGCAGTTCAGGACAGGGCATAAGGGGCTACACCTTC. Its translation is CASSSGQGIRGYTF.

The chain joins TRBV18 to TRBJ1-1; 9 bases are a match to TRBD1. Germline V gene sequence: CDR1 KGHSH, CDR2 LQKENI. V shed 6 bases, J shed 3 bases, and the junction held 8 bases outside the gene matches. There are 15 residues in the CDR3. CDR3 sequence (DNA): TGTGCCAGCTCGCGACGACAGGGGGTGGACACTGAAGCTTTCTTT. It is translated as CASSRRQGVDTEAFF.

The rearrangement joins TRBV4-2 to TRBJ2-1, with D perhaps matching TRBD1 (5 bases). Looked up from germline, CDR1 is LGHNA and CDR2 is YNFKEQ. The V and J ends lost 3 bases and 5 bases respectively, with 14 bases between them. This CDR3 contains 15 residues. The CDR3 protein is CASSQPRGNHNEQFF. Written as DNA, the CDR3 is TGTGCCAGCAGCCAGCCAAGGGGCAACCACAATGAGCAGTTCTTC.

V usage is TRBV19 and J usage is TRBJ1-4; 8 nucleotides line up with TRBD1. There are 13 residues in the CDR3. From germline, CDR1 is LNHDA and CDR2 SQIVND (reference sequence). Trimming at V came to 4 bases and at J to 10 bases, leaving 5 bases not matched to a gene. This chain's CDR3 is CASSTLQGAKLFF. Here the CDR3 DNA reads TGTGCCAGTAGTACCCTGCAGGGGGCAAAACTGTTTTTT.

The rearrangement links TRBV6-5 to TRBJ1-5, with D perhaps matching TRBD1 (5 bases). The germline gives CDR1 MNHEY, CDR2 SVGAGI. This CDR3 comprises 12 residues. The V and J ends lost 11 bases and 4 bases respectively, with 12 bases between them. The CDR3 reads CAGHWDNQPQHF. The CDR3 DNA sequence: TGTGCCGGACATTGGGATAATCAGCCCCAGCATTTT.

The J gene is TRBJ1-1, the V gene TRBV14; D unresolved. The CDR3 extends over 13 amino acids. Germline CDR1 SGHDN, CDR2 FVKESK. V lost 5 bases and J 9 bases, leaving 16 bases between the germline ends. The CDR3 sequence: CASSALPTSKAFF. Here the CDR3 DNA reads TGTGCCAGCAGCGCCCTCCCTACCTCGAAAGCTTTCTTT.

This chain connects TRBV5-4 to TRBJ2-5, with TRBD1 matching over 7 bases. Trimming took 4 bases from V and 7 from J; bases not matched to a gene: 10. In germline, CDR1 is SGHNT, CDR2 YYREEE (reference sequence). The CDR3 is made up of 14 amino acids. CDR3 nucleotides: TGTGCCAGCAGCCATTACGACAGGGAAGGGACCCAGTACTTC. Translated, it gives CASSHYDREGTQYF.

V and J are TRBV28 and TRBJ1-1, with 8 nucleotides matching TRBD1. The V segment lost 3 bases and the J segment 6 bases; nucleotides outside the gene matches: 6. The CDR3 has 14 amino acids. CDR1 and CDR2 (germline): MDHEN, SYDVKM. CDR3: CASSFLDRVAEAFF. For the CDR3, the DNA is TGTGCCAGCAGTTTCTTGGACAGGGTGGCTGAAGCTTTCTTT.

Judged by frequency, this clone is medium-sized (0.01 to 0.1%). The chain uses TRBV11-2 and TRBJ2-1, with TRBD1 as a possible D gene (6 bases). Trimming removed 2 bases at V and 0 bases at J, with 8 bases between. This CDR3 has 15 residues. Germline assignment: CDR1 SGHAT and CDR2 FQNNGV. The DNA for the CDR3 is TGTGCCAGCAGCTTACAGGGGTTCTCCTACAATGAGCAGTTCTTC. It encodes CASSLQGFSYNEQFF.

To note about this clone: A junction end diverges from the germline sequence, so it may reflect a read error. The DNA of the CDR3 is TGTGCCAGCCGTTACAGGGGGTTCTATGGCTACACCTTC. Protein sequence: CASRYRGFYGYTF. The J gene is TRBJ1-2, the V gene TRBV6-5, with 8 bases identical to TRBD1. This CDR3 is built from 13 residues. Per germline, CDR1 MNHEY and CDR2 SVGAGI.

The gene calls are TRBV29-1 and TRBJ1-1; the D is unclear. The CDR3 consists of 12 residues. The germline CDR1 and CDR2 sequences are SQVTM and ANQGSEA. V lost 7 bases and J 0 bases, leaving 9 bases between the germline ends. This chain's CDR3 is CSGRDMNTEAFF. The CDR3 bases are TGCAGCGGGAGGGATATGAACACTGAAGCTTTCTTT. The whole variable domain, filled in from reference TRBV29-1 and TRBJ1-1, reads SAVISQKPSRDICQRGTSLTIQCQVDSQVTMMFWYRQQPGQSLTLIATANQGSEATYESGFVIDKFPISRPNLTFSTLTVSNMSPEDSSIYLCSGRDMNTEAFFGQGTRLTVV.

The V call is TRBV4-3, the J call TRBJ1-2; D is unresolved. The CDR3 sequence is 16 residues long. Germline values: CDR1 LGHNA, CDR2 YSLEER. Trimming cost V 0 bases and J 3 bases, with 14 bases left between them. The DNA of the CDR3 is TGCGCCAGCAGCCAAGATGACTTTCCCGGTTACTATGGCTACACCTTC. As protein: CASSQDDFPGYYGYTF.

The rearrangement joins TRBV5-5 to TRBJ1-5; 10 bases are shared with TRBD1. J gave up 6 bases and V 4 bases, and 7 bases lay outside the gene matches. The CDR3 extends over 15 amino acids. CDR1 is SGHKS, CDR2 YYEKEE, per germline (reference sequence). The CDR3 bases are TGTGCCAGCAGCCAGGGACAGGGGTCGTTTCAGCCCCAGCATTTT. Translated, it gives CASSQGQGSFQPQHF. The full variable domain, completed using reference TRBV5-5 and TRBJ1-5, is DAGVTQSPTHLIKTRGQQVTLRCSPISGHKSVSWYQQVLGQGPQFIFQYYEKEERGRGNFPDRFSARQFPNYSSELNVNALLLGDSALYLCASSQGQGSFQPQHFGDGTRLSIL.

In DNA, the CDR3 is TGCGCCAGCAGCTTGATTGCGGACAGGGCCTACGAGCAGTACTTC. Protein: CASSLIADRAYEQYF. The V and J genes are TRBV5-1 and TRBJ2-7; TRBD1 aligns across 8 bases. V lost 1 base to trimming and J lost 2 bases; unmatched junction nucleotides: 5. CDR1 is SGHRS and CDR2 is YFSETQ in the germline V gene. There are 15 residues in the CDR3.

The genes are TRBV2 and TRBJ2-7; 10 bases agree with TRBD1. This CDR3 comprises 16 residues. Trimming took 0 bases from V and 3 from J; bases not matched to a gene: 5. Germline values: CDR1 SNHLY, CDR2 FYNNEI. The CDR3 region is CASSEARDRGGYEQYF. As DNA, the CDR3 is TGTGCCAGCAGTGAAGCGCGGGACAGGGGCGGCTACGAGCAGTACTTC.

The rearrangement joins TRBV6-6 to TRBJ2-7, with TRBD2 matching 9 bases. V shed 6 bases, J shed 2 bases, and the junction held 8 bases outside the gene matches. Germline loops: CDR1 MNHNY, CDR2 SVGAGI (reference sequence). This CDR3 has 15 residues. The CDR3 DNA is TGTGCCAGCAGCTCTACTAGCGGGCCTGCCTACGAGCAGTACTTC. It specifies CASSSTSGPAYEQYF.

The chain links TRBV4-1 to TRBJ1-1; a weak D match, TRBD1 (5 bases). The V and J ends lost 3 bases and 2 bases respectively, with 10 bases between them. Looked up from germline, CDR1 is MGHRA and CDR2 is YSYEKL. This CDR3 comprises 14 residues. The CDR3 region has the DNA TGCGCCAGCAGCCAGTCGGGACTCAACACTGAAGCTTTCTTT. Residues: CASSQSGLNTEAFF.

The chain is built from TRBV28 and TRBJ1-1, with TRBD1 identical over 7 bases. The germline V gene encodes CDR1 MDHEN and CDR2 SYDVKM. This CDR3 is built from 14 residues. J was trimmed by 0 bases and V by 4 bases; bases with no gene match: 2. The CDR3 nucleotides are TGTGCCAGCAGTTCGACAGGGTTGAACACTGAAGCTTTCTTT. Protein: CASSSTGLNTEAFF.

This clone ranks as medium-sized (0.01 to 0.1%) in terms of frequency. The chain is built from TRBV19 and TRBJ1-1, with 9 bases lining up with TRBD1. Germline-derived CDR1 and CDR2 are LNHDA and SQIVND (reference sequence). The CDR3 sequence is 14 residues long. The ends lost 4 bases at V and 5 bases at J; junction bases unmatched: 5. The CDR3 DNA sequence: TGTGCCAGTAGTAACCAAGGACAGGGGACTGAAGCTTTCTTT. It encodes CASSNQGQGTEAFF.

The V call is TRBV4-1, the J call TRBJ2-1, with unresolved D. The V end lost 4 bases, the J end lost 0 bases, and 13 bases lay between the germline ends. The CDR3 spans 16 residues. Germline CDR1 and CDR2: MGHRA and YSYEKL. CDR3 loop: CASSPLPWSSYNEQFF. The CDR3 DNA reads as TGCGCCAGCAGCCCCCTGCCCTGGAGCTCCTACAATGAGCAGTTCTTC.